This T cell receptor beta chain was recovered during a study of T-cell memory formation after mild COVID-19. Study in general: Largely, the TCR clusters proved donor specific. Broader study findings: Second-wave clones that peaked on day 37 lacked confirmed SARS-CoV-2 specificity. Pre-infection memory showed some responding clones, and this suggested that cross-reactive memory joined.

Amplification by 5'RACE using constant-segment primers produced TCR alpha and TCR beta cDNA libraries that carried sample barcodes and UMIs. TCRdb reprocessed the 5' RACE reads via MiXCR and lists one record per CDR3 protein. The sample lists roughly 580,000 distinct CDR3 sequences; about a sixth were seen once. Comment on this clonotype: The antigen remains undetermined.

Germline CDR1 and CDR2: LGHNA and YNFKEQ. The CDR3 sequence is 16 residues long. V was shortened by 4 bases and J by 2 bases, with 16 bases between the two germline ends. This chain links TRBV4-2 with TRBJ2-3; D is tentatively TRBD1 or TRBD2 (5 bases each). The TCR sequence derives from an adult woman who had mild COVID-19 (a few samples of this study predate the infection). Cell type and time point are not known. Sequencing was done on a sample of PBMCs or a T cell subset sorted from them (not recorded which). The CDR3 nucleotides are TGTGCCAGCAGCCCCGCACCCGGGGCCTTCACAGATACGCAGTATTTT. Translating gives CASSPAPGAFTDTQYF.